This T cell receptor beta chain comes out of a study of circulating and synovial CD4+ cells in juvenile arthritis. Sequenced by immunoSEQ multiplex PCR; TCRdb stores in-frame clones only, minus some. The repertoire holds fewer than 35,000 clones, with over 95% as singletons. The length of the CDR3 is 15 residues. Germline V gene data show CDR1 as SEHNR and CDR2 as FQNEAQ (reference sequence). V was clipped by 5 bases and J by 4 bases, with 17 bases between them. The receptor was derived from a human donor with juvenile idiopathic arthritis. V is TRBV7-9 and J is TRBJ1-2; unclear D gene. Sequences were obtained from CD4+ T cells from blood. CDR3 in amino acids: CASSPEGGRSYGYTF. DNA for the CDR3: TGTGCCAGCAGCCCTGAGGGCGGACGCAGCTATGGCTACACCTTC.